This T cell receptor beta chain came from a study of T-cell reconstitution after alpha-beta-depleted transplantation in children. For TCRbeta, the library was prepared with unique molecular identifiers. In TCRdb, the PCR reads were re-called with MiXCR into one record per CDR3 protein. The sample contains approximately 490,000 distinct CDR3 sequences, roughly an eighth of which appear only once. V was pared by 2 bases and J by 6 bases, with 12 bases between. Germline V gene data show CDR1 as GTSNPN and CDR2 as SVGIG (reference sequence). The CDR3 is made up of 13 amino acids. This clonotype was observed a few times.

The chain uses TRBV30 and TRBJ2-3; D possibly corresponds to TRBD2 (6 bases). This receptor was taken from a human donor who donated a stem cell graft to a child with combined immunodeficiency. The starting material was PBMCs from the stem cell graft donor, obtained from the stem cell graft. The CDR3 spells CAWSRGSGDTQYF. CDR3 nucleotide sequence: TGTGCCTGGAGTCGGGGTAGCGGTGATACGCAGTATTTT. Supplemented by reference TRBV30 and TRBJ2-3, the full variable domain reads SQTIHQWPATLVQPVGSPLSLECTVEGTSNPNLYWYRQAAGRGLQLLFYSVGIGQISSEVPQNLSASRPQDRQFILSSKKLLLSDSGFYLCAWSRGSGDTQYFGPGTRLTVL.